A selection of T cell receptor beta chains follows, all from one sample in a study of cytomegalovirus exposure and HLA in healthy donors. Using immunoSEQ multiplex PCR, the repertoire was profiled, and TCRdb retains in-frame clones only, with some absent. The sample records some 110,000 clones, roughly 81% being singletons. Source material: PBMCs. These receptor sequences come from a woman under 40 in good health and CMV-seronegative. The CDR3 runs from the conserved cysteine through the conserved F or W. D genes are given only for firm matches. The listing skips clone size in some rows; elsewhere it reads once, few, many or a size class.

-	-	TRBV2	TRBJ2-7	TGTGCCTGCCCTCGACAGGACGGACGCGAGCAGTACTTC	CACPRQDGREQYF
-	-	TRBV19	TRBJ1-5	TGTGCCAGTAGTATCCAGGCCCTATGGGGGGGTCAGCCCCAGCATTTT	CASSIQALWGGQPQHF
-	-	TRBV15	TRBJ2-3	TGTGCCACCAGCAGAGAACAGGGATACAGCACAGATACGCAGTATTTT	CATSREQGYSTDTQYF
TRBD1	-	TRBV19	TRBJ1-2	TGTGCCAGTCGGGATACAGGGGGCGCACATGGCTACACCTTC	CASRDTGGAHGYTF
-	-	TRBV10-3	TRBJ2-7	TGTGCCATCGGGAACCTAGGGACATCCTCGGGCGAGCAGTACTTC	CAIGNLGTSSGEQYF
-	-	TRBV6-1	TRBJ1-2	TGTGCCAGCAGCAGAAACAGGGATAACTATGGCTACACCTTC	CASSRNRDNYGYTF
TRBD2	-	TRBV19	TRBJ2-3	TGTGCCAGTAGTATCCGGAGTAGCGGGAGGGTTAGGGATACGCAGTATTTT	CASSIRSSGRVRDTQYF
-	-	TRBV7-2	TRBJ1-1	TGTGCCAGCAGCTTCACTATGGGACAAAGCACTGAAGCTTTCTTT	CASSFTMGQSTEAFF
-	once	TRBV27	TRBJ1-2	TGTGCCAGCAGTTTAGAGCGGGGCTATGGCTACACCTTC	CASSLERGYGYTF
-	-	TRBV19	TRBJ1-1	TGTGCCAGTAGTATAGATGGAAGAGGAGGCAGAGCTTTCTTT	CASSIDGRGGRAFF
-	-	TRBV4-2	TRBJ1-2	TGTGCCAGCAGCCAAGGGGGCGCGTATCACTATGGCTACACCTTC	CASSQGGAYHYGYTF
-	-	TRBV7-9	TRBJ2-2	TGTGCCAGCTCCCTGGGCCTAGGGGTCACCGGGGAGCTGTTTTTT	CASSLGLGVTGELFF
TRBD1	-	TRBV27	TRBJ2-5	TGTGCCAGCAGCCTAGGGCTCGGGACAGCTGGACCGCAAGAGACCCAGTACTTC	CASSLGLGTAGPQETQYF
-	once	TRBV7-2	TRBJ1-5	TGTGCCAGCAGCTCTCAAGACAGTAGAGGTTTGCATCAGCCCCAGCATTTT	CASSSQDSRGLHQPQHF
-	-	TRBV7-3	TRBJ2-1	TGTGCCAGCAGCTTAATGGCGGGTGCCTACAATGAGCAGTTCTTC	CASSLMAGAYNEQFF
-	-	TRBV4-2	TRBJ1-3	TGTGCCAGCAGCCTGAACCCACGCACAGGAGGGAGCTTAATGTCCATATATTTT	CASSLNPRTGGSLMSIYF
TRBD2	-	TRBV18	TRBJ2-1	TGTGCCAGCTCACCTTCGGGACTAGGGGAATATGAGCAGTTCTTC	CASSPSGLGEYEQFF
TRBD1	-	TRBV7-2	TRBJ2-1	TGTGCCAGCAGCTCCCGACAGGGCTCCTACAATGAGCAGTTCTTC	CASSSRQGSYNEQFF
TRBD2	-	TRBV11-2	TRBJ2-2	TGTGCCAGCAGCTACTACGGGGGGGCCTCAGCCGGGGAGCTGTTTTTT	CASSYYGGASAGELFF
-	-	TRBV4-3	TRBJ1-2	TGCGCCAGCAGCCGGAATCAGGGGACGGCTAACTATGGCTACACCTTC	CASSRNQGTANYGYTF
TRBD1	-	TRBV9	TRBJ1-1	TGTGCCAGCAGCGGACTAGGGCAGGGGGCAAGGAACACTGAAGCTTTCTTT	CASSGLGQGARNTEAFF
-	-	TRBV18	TRBJ2-7	TGTGCCAGCTCACCACTTTCGGGCTACGAGCAGTACTTC	CASSPLSGYEQYF
-	-	TRBV11-2	TRBJ1-2	TGTGCCAGCGCATGGGGCACTCCCTATGGCTACACCTTC	CASAWGTPYGYTF
TRBD1	-	TRBV7-9	TRBJ2-6	TGTGCCAGCAGCCAACAGGGGACAGGGGCCAACGTCCTGACTTTC	CASSQQGTGANVLTF
TRBD1	-	TRBV15	TRBJ2-3	TGTGCCACCAGCAGGGAACAGGGGGCAGATACGCAGTATTTT	CATSREQGADTQYF
TRBD2	-	TRBV10-2	TRBJ2-1	TGCGCCAGGGATCCCAGCGGGAGGACGAATGAGCAGTTCTTC	CARDPSGRTNEQFF
TRBD2	-	TRBV7-8	TRBJ2-5	TGTGCCAGCAGCACGGCAGCGGGGGACCCTACGATGCAGTACTTC	CASSTAAGDPTMQYF
-	few	TRBV27	TRBJ1-6	TGTGCCAGCAGTTTTGCCAGGGTGAGAACCAATTCACCCCTCCACTTT	CASSFARVRTNSPLHF
-	-	TRBV6-5	TRBJ1-1	TGTGCCAGCAGTTACTCGGAGGGTTACACTGAAGCTTTCTTT	CASSYSEGYTEAFF
-	-	TRBV5-1	TRBJ2-5	TGCGCCAGCAGCTTGGGTCCCGTCCAAGAGACCCAGTACTTC	CASSLGPVQETQYF
TRBD2	-	TRBV7-9	TRBJ2-1	TGTGCCAGCCAAGCGGGGGTCCACAATGAGCAGTTCTTC	CASQAGVHNEQFF
-	once	TRBV12-2	TRBJ2-7	TGTGCAAGTCGCTCACGGGGGAAGCACGAGCAGTACTTC	CASRSRGKHEQYF
-	-	TRBV5-1	TRBJ2-5	TGCGCCAGCAGCAAGGGACGGGGAGGCCAAGAGACCCAGTACTTC	CASSKGRGGQETQYF
-	-	TRBV2	TRBJ2-2	TGTGCCAGCCGCAGGGGGGAGTCCACCGGGGAGCTGTTTTTT	CASRRGESTGELFF
-	-	TRBV11-2	TRBJ2-3	TGTGCCAGCAGCTCTCTGGTTGGGGGCGGCACAGATACGCAGTATTTT	CASSSLVGGGTDTQYF
TRBD1	-	TRBV2	TRBJ2-2	TGTGCCAGCAGAAGGACAGGGGGCGACTTAGGCACCGGGGAGCTGTTTTTT	CASRRTGGDLGTGELFF
TRBD2	-	TRBV4-3	TRBJ2-1	TGCGCCAGCAGCCAAGACACTAGCGGGAGGGCGGATGAGCAGTTCTTC	CASSQDTSGRADEQFF
-	-	TRBV7-8	TRBJ2-5	TGTGCCAGCAGCCAGGTCGCGCATGCCAAAGAGACCCAGTACTTC	CASSQVAHAKETQYF
-	few	TRBV9	TRBJ2-2	TGTGCCAGCAGCGTACTAGCCAACACCGGGGAGCTGTTTTTT	CASSVLANTGELFF
-	-	TRBV18	TRBJ1-2	TGTGCCAGCTCACCCGCCCGGGACACCTATGGCTACACCTTC	CASSPARDTYGYTF
-	once	TRBV7-2	TRBJ1-1	TGTGCCAGCGGTCTACTGGAGGGGATCACTGAAGCTTTCTTT	CASGLLEGITEAFF
-	-	TRBV13	TRBJ2-1	TGTGCCAGCAGGATCATAAAGGCTAGCGAGAGGTGGCTGTTCTTC	CASRIIKASERWLFF
TRBD1	-	TRBV11-3	TRBJ2-5	TGTGCCAGCAGCTCTACCCCCCGGGACAGTCAAGAGACCCAGTACTTC	CASSSTPRDSQETQYF
TRBD1	-	TRBV10-1	TRBJ2-7	TGCGCCAGCAGTGAGTCGAACCAGGGGGCGCGAGAGCAGTACTTC	CASSESNQGAREQYF
TRBD1	medium-sized	TRBV4-3	TRBJ1-2	TGCGCCAGCAGCCAAGATATCAGAGACAGGGTTGGTGGCTACACCTTC	CASSQDIRDRVGGYTF
-	few	TRBV19	TRBJ2-7	TGTGCCAGTAGTTCAAGGGCAGGGACCTACGAGCAGTACTTC	CASSSRAGTYEQYF
-	-	TRBV4-2	TRBJ2-7	TGTGCCAGCAGCCAAGATCGAGCGGCCTACGAGCAGTACTTC	CASSQDRAAYEQYF
TRBD2	-	TRBV5-1	TRBJ2-5	TGCGCCAGCAGCTTGTCTCCGGGAGGGTCCGAGACCCAGTACTTC	CASSLSPGGSETQYF
-	-	TRBV19	TRBJ1-6	TGTGCCAGTAGTATAGTTCTTAACTCCTATAATTCACCCCTCCACTTT	CASSIVLNSYNSPLHF
-	-	TRBV12-5	TRBJ1-5	TGTGCTAGTGGTTTGATAACAGGGTATAGCAATCAGCCCCAGCATTTT	CASGLITGYSNQPQHF
TRBD1	once	TRBV7-8	TRBJ1-1	TGTGCCAGCAGCTTAGACAGGGGGCGCACTGAAGCTTTCTTT	CASSLDRGRTEAFF
-	-	TRBV30	TRBJ1-5	TGTGCCTGGAGTGTTCCCCAGAGAGGTCCAGGGACAATTCAGCCCCAGCATTTT	CAWSVPQRGPGTIQPQHF
-	-	TRBV6-5	TRBJ2-1	TGTGCCAGCAGTTACGATGGACACTTCAATGAGCAGTTCTTC	CASSYDGHFNEQFF
-	-	TRBV5-5	TRBJ2-2	TGTGCCAGCAGCTTGCGGGACACCTTGGGAGGGTGGACCGGGGAGCTGTTTTTT	CASSLRDTLGGWTGELFF
-	-	TRBV5-1	TRBJ1-1	TGCGCCAGCAGCTTTGGTGGAGGGACTGAAGCTTTCTTT	CASSFGGGTEAFF
TRBD1	-	TRBV6-1	TRBJ1-2	TGTGCCAGCACCGCTCTTACAGGGGATGGAGGCTACACCTTC	CASTALTGDGGYTF
TRBD2	-	TRBV23-1	TRBJ2-5	TGCGCCAGCAGTCAACCCCGGCCTAGCGGGGGAGACAGCCCAGAGACCCAGTACTTC	CASSQPRPSGGDSPETQYF